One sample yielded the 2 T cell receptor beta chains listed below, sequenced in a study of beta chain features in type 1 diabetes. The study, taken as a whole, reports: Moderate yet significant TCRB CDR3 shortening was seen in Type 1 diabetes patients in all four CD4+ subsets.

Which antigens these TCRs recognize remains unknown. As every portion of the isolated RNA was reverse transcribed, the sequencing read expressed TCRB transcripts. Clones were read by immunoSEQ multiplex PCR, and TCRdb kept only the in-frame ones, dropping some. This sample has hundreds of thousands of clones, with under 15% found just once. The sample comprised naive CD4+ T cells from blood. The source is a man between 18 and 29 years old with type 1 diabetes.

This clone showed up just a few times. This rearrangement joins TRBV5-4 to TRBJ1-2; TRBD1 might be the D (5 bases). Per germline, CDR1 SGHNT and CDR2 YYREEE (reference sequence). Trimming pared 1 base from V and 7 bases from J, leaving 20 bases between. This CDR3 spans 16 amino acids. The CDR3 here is CASSLPPAGILSGYTF. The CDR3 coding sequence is TGTGCCAGCAGCTTGCCCCCCGCAGGGATTCTCAGTGGCTACACCTTC.

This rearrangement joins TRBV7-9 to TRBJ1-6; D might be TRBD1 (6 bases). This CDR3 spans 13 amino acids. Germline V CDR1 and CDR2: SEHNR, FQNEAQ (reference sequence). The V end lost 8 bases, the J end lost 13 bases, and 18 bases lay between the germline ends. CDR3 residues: CASRGVRGGPLHF. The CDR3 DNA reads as TGTGCCAGCCGCGGGGTGAGGGGGGGTCCCCTCCACTTT. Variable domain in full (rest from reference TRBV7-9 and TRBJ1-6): DTGVSQNPRHKITKRGQNVTFRCDPISEHNRLYWYRQTLGQGPEFLTYFQNEAQLEKSRLLSDRFSAERPKGSFSTLEIQRTEQGDSAMYLCASRGVRGGPLHFGNGTRLTVT.